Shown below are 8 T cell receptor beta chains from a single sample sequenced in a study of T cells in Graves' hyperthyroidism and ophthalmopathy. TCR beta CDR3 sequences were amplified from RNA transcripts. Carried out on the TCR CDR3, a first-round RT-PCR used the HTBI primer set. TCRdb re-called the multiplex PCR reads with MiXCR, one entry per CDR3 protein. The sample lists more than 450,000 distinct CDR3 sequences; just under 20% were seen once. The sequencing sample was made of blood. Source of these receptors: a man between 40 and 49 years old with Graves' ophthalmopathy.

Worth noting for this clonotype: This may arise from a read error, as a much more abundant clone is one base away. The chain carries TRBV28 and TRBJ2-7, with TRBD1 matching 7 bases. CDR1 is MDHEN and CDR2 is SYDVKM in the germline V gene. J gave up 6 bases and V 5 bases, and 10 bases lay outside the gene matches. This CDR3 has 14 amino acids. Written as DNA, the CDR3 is TGTGCCAGCAGTCCGAGACAGGGTTTTGGCGAGCAGTACTTC. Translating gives CASSPRQGFGEQYF.

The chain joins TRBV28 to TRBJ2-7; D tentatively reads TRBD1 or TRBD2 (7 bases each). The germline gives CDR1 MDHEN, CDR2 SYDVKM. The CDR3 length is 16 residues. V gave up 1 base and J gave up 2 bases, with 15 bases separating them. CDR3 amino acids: CASSLFGRGGAYEQYF. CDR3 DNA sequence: TGTGCCAGCAGTTTATTCGGCAGGGGGGGAGCCTACGAGCAGTACTTC.

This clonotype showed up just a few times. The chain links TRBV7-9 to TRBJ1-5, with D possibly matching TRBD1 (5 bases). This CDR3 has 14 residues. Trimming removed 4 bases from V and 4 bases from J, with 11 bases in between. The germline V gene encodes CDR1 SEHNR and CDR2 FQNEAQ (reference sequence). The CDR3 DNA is TGTGCCAGCAGCTCAGGGTTAGAGAATCAGCCCCAGCATTTT. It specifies CASSSGLENQPQHF.

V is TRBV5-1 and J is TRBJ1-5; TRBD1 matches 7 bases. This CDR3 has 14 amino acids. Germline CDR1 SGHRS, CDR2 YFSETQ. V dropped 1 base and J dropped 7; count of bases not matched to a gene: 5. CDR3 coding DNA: TGCGCCAGCAGCTTGACAGGGGACCAACAGCCCCAGCATTTT. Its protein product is CASSLTGDQQPQHF.

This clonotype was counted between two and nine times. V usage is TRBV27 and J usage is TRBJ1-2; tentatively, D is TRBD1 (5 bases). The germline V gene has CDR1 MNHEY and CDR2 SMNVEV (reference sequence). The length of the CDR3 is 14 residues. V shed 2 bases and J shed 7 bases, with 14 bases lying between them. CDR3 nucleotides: TGTGCCAGCAGTTTAGGGGACGGCGCGGTTGGCTACACCTTC. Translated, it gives CASSLGDGAVGYTF.

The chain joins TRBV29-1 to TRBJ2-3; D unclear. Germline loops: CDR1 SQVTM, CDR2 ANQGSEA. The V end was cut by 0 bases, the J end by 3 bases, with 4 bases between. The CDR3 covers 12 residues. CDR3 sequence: CSVEEGTDTQYF. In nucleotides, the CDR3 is TGCAGCGTTGAAGAGGGGACAGATACGCAGTATTTT.

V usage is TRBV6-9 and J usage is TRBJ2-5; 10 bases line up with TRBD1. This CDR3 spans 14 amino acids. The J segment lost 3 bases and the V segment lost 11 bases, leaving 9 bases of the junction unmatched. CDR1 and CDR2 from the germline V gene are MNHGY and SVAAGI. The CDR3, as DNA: TGTGCCGGGCACCGGGACAGGGGCGAAGAGACCCAGTACTTC. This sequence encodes CAGHRDRGEETQYF.

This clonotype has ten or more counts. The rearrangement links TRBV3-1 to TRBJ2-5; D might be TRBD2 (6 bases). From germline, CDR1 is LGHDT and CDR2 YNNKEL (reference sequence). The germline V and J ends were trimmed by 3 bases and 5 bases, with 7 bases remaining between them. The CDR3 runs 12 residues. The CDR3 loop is CASSHSGETQYF. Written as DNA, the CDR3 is TGTGCCAGCAGCCATAGCGGCGAGACCCAGTACTTC.